This TCR beta chain was captured by sequencing in a study of blood T cell repertoires in COVID-19. Study-level information: PBMCs, B-cell-depleted T cells, or T cells were the source of the cDNA or gDNA that made up the material.

The CDR3 loop spans 14 amino acids. V lost 5 bases, J lost 1 base, and 5 bases stayed unmatched. Germline V lookup: CDR1 LNHDA, CDR2 SQIVND (reference sequence). As handled by the study authors: Researchers report that nucleated cell counts were estimated from reference gene primer amplification. The protocol was immunoSEQ multiplex PCR, while the TCRdb copy is restricted to in-frame clones and leaves out a portion. The DNA gave D and trimming, while V, J and clone size come from that table. The data show 150,000 to 200,000 clones, roughly 85% seen once. The TCR comes from a man aged 50 or older with active or convalescent COVID-19. J is TRBJ2-7 and V is TRBV19; 7 positions match TRBD1. The sequenced sample was peripheral blood. The CDR3 reads CASSHPGQSYEQYF. DNA for the CDR3: TGTGCCAGTAGTCACCCGGGACAGTCCTACGAGCAGTACTTC.